This TCR beta chain was observed in a study of control samples from healthy donors and cancer patients. Assay: immunoSEQ multiplex PCR; the TCRdb copy retains only in-frame clones and omits some. The record lists about 210,000 clones, of which the ten most abundant hold around 2%. CDR3 length: 13 amino acids. Trimming cost V 1 base and J 7 bases; bases outside gene matches: 3. Germline CDR1 is SEHNR and CDR2 is FQNEAQ (reference sequence). The source is a woman in her twenties or thirties in good health. The chain joins TRBV7-9 to TRBJ1-1; 7 bases agree with TRBD1. Specimen: blood. As DNA, the CDR3 is TGTGCCAGCAGCTTAGGGGACAGAAATGAAGCTTTCTTT. Its translation is CASSLGDRNEAFF.